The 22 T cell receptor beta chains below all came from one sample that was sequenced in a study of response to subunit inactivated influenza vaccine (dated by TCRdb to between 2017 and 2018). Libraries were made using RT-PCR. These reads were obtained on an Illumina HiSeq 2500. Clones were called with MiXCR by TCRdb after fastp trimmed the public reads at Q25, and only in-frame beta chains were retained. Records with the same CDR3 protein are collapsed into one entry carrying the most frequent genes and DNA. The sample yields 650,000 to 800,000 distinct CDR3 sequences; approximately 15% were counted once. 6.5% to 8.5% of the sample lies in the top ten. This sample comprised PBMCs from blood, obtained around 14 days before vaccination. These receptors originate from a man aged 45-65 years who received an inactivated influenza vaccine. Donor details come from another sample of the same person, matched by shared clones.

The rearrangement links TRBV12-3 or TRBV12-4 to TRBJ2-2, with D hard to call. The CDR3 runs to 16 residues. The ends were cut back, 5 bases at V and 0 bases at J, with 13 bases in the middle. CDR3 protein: CASSPLLFSNTGELFF. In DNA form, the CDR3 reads TGTGCCAGCAGTCCTCTCTTGTTCTCGAACACCGGGGAGCTGTTTTTT.

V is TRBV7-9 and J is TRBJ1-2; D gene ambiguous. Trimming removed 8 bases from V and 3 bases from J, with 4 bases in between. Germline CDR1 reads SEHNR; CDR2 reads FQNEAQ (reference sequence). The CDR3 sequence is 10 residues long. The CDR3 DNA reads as TGTGCCAGCGGGGACTATGGCTACACCTTC. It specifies CASGDYGYTF.

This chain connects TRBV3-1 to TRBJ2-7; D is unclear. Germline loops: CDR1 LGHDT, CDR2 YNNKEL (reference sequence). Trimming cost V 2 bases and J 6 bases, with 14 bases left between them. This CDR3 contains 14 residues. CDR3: CASSQRASISEQYF. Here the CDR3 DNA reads TGTGCCAGCAGCCAAAGAGCGTCTATCTCCGAGCAGTACTTC.

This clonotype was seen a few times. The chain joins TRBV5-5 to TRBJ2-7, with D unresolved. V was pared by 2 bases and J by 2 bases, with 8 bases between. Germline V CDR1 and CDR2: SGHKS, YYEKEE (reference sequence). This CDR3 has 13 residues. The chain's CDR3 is CASSLERTYEQYF. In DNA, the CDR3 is TGTGCCAGCAGCTTAGAGAGGACCTACGAGCAGTACTTC.

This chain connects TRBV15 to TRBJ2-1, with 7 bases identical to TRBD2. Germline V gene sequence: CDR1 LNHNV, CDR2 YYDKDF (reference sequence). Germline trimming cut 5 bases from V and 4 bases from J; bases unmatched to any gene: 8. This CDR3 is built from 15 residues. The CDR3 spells CATSLRASGYNEQFF. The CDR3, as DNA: TGTGCCACCAGCCTACGGGCTAGCGGATACAATGAGCAGTTCTTC.

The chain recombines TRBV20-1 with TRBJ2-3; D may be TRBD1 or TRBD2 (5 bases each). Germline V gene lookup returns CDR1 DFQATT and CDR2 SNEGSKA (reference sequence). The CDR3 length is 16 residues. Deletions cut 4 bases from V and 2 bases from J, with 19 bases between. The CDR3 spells CSATEGFGGVTDTQYF. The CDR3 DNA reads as TGCAGTGCTACAGAAGGTTTTGGGGGAGTCACAGATACGCAGTATTTT.

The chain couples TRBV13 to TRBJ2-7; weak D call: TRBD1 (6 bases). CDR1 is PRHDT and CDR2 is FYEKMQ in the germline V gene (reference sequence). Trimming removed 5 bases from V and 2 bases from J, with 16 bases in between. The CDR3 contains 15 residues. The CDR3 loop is CASSATGHLTYEQYF. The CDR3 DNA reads TGTGCCAGCAGCGCGACGGGACATTTAACCTACGAGCAGTACTTC.

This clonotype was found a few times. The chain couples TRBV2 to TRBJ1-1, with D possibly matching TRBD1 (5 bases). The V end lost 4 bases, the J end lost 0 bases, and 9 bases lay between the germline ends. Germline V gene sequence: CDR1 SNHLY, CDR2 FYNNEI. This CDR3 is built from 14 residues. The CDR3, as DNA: TGTGCCAGCAGTGGACAGCTTCTGAACACTGAAGCTTTCTTT. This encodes CASSGQLLNTEAFF.

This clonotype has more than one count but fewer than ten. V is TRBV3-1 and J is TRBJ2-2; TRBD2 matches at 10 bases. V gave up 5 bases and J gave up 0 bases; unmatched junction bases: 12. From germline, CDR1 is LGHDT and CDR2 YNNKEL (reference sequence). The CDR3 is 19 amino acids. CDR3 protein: CASSVGLAFSLANTGELFF. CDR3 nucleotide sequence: TGTGCCAGCAGCGTGGGACTAGCGTTTTCCCTGGCGAACACCGGGGAGCTGTTTTTT.

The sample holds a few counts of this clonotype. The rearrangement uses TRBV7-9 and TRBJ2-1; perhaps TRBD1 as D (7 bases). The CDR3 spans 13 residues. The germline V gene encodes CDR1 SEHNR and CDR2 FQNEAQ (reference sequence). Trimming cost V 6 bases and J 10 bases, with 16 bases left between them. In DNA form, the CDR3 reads TGTGCCAGCAGACAGGGGACTTCTTTAGAGCAGTTCTTC. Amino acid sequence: CASRQGTSLEQFF.

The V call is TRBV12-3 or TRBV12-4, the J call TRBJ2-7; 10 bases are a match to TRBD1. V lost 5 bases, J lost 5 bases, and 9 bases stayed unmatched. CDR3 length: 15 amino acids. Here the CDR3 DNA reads TGTGCCAGCAGTACAACCGGGACAGGGGTCCACGAGCAGTACTTC. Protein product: CASSTTGTGVHEQYF.

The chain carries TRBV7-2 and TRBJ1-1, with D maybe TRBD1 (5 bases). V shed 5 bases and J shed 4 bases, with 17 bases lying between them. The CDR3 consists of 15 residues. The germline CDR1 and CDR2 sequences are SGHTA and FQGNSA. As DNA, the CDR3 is TGTGCCAGCAGCATATCAGGGCCCCGTGGCACTGAAGCTTTCTTT. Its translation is CASSISGPRGTEAFF.

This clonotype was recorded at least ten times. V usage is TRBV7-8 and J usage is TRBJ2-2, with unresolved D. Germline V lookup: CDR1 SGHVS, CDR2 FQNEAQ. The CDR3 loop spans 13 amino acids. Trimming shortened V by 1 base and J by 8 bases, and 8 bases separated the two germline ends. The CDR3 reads CASSLVRLGELFF. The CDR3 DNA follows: TGTGCCAGCAGCTTAGTTCGGCTGGGGGAGCTGTTTTTT.

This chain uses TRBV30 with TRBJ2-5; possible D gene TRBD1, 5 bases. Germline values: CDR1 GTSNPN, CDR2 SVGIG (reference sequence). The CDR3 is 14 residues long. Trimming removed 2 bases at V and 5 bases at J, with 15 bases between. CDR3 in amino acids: CAWSSTGLWETQYF. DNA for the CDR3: TGTGCCTGGAGTTCCACAGGTCTTTGGGAGACCCAGTACTTC.

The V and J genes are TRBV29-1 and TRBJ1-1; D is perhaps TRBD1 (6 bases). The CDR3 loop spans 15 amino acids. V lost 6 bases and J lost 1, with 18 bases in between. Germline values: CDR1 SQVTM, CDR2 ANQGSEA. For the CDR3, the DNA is TGCAGCGTCGTCTTCCGGGACACCCAGAACACTGAAGCTTTCTTT. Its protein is CSVVFRDTQNTEAFF.

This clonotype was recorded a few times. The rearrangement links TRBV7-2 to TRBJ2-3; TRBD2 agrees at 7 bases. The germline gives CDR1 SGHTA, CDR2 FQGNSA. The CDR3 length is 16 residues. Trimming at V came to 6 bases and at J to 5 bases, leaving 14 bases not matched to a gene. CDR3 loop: CASSSRDYVWQDTQYF. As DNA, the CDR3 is TGTGCCAGCAGTTCCAGGGACTATGTATGGCAAGATACGCAGTATTTT.

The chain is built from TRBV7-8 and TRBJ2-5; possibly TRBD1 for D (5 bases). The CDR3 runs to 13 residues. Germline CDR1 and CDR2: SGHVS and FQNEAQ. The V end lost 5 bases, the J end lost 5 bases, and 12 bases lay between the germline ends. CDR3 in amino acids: CASSPGPVETQYF. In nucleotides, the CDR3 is TGTGCCAGCAGCCCAGGGCCAGTGGAGACCCAGTACTTC.

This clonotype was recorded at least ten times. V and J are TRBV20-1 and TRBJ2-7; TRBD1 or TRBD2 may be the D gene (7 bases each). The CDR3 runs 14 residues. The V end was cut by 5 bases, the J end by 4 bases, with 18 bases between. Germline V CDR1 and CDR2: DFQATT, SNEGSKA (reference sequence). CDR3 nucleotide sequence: TGCAGTGCTCGACAACAGGGGAGGGGATACGAGCAGTACTTC. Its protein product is CSARQQGRGYEQYF.

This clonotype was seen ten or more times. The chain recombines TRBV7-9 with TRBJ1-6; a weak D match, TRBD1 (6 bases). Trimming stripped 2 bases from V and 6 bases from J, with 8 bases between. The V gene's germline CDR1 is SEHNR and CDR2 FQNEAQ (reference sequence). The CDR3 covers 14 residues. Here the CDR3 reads CASSLQGSNSPLHF. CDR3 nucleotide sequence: TGTGCCAGCAGCTTACAGGGGAGTAATTCACCCCTCCACTTT.

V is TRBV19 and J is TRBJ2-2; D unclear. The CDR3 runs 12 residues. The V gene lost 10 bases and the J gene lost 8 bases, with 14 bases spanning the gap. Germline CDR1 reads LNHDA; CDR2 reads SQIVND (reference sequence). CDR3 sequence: CATRTLPGELFF. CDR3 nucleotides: TGTGCCACACGGACCCTCCCGGGGGAGCTGTTTTTT.

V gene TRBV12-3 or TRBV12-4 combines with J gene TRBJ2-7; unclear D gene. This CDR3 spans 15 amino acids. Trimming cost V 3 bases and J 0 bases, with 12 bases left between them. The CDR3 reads CASSFRPGHSYEQYF. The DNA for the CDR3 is TGTGCCAGCAGTTTTAGACCCGGCCACTCCTACGAGCAGTACTTC.

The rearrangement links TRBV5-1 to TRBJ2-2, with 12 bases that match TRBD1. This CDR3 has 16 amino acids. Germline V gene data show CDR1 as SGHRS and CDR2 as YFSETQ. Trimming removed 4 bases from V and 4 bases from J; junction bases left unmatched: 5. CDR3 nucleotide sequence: TGCGCCAGCAGCCCGGGACAGGGGGCATCCACCGGGGAGCTGTTTTTT. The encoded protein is CASSPGQGASTGELFF.